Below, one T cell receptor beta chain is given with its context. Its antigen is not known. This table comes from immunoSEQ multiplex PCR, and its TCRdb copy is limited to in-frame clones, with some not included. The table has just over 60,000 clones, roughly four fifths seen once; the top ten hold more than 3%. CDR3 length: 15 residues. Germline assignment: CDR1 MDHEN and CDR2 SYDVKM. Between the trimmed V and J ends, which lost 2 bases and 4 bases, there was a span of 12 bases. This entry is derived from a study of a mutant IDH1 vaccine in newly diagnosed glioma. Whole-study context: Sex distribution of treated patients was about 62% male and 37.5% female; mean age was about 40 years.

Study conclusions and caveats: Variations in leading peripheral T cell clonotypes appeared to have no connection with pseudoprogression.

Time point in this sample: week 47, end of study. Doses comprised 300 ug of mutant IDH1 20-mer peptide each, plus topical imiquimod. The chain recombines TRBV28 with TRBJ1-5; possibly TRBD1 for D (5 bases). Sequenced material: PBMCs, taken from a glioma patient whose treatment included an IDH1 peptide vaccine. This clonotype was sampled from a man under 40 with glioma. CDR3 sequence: CASSLPWTPNQPQHF. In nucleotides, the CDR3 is TGTGCCAGCAGTTTACCATGGACACCTAATCAGCCCCAGCATTTT.